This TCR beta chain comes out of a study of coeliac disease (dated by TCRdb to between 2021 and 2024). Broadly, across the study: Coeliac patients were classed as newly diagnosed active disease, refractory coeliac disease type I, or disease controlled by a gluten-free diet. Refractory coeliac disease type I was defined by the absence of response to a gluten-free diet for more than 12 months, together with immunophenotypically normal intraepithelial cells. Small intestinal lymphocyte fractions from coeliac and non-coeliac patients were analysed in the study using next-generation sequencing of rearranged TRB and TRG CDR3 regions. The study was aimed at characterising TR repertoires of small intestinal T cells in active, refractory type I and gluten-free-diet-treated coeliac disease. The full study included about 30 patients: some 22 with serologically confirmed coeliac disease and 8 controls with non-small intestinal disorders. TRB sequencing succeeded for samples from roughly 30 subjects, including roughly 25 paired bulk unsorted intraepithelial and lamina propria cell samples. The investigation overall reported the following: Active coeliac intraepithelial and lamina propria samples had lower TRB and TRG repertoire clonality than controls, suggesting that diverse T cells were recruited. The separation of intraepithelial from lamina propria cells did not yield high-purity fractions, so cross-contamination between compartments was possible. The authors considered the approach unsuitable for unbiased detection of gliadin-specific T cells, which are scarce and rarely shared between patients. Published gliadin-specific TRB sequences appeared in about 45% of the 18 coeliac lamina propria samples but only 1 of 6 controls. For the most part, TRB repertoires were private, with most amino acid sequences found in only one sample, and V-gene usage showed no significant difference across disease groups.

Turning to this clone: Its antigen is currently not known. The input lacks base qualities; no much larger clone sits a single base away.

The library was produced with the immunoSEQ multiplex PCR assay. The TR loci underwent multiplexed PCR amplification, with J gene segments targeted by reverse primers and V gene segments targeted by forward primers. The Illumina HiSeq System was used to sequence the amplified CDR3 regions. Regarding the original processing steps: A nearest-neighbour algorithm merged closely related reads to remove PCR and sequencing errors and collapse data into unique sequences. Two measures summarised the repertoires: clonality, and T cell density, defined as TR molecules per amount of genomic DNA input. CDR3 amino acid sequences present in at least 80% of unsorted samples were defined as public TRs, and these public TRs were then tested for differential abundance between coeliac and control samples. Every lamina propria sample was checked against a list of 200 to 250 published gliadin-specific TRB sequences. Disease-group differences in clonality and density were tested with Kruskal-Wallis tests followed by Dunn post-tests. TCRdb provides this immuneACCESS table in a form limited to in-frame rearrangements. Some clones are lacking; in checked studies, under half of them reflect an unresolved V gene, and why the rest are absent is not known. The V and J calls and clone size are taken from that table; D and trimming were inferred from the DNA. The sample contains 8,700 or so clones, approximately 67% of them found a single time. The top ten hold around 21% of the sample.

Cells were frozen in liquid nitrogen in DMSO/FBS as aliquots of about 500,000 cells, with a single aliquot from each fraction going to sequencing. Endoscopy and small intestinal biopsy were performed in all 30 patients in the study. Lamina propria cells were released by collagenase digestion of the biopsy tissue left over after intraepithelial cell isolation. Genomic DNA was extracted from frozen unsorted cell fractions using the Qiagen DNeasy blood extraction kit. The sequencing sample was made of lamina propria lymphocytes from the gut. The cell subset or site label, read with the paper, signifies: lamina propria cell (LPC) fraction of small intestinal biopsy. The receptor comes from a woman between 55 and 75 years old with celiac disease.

The CDR3 here reads CASSPGQGYGYTF. DNA sequence: TGCGCCAGCAGCCCGGGGCAGGGGTATGGCTACACCTTC. Recombination connected TRBV5-1 to TRBJ1-2; the D gene is possibly TRBD1, with 6 bases matching. Taken from cysteine to phenylalanine, the CDR3 has 13 residues. The read is trimmed to its CDR3 DNA, 39 bases read in frame from base 1. CDR1 and CDR2 (SGHRS, YFSETQ) derive from the germline V gene. V sheds 4 bases and J sheds 5 bases, leaving 12 bases between their ends.